A selection of T cell receptor beta chains follows, all from one sample in a study of blood T cells in healthy people across ages. TCRdb redid the calling of the 5' RACE reads with MiXCR, one entry per CDR3 protein. The sample has over 1,500,000 distinct CDR3 sequences; roughly 49% are singletons. The sample was blood. These receptors all come from a middle-aged woman in good health. Both conserved end residues are part of each CDR3. A D gene is named only where the DNA matches it firmly. The size of a clone is reported for some rows only, either as once, few or many, or as a class for expanded clones.

TGTGCCAGCAGCCCAGGGAGGGCTAATCAGCCCCAGCATTTT	CASSPGRANQPQHF	NA	few	TRBV7-9	TRBJ1-5
TGTGCCAGCAAGGGCCTAATAACCTACGAGCAGTACTTC	CASKGLITYEQYF	NA	NA	TRBV6-5	TRBJ2-7
TGCGCCAGCAGCCAAGATATGTCGGGGAACTATGGCTACACCTTC	CASSQDMSGNYGYTF	NA	NA	TRBV4-3	TRBJ1-2
TGTGCCAGCAGTTTAGCCATCGGGACAGGGGGGAACTATGGCTACACCTTC	CASSLAIGTGGNYGYTF	TRBD1	NA	TRBV12-3/TRBV12-4	TRBJ1-2
TGTGCCAGCAGCTTAGCGACAGGGAGGTCCTACGAGCAGTACTTC	CASSLATGRSYEQYF	NA	few	TRBV7-2	TRBJ2-7
TGTGCCAGCATGAGGACTAGCGGTGACGGAGAGACCCAGTACTTC	CASMRTSGDGETQYF	TRBD2	NA	TRBV2	TRBJ2-5
TGTGCCAGCAGCCAAGATGTCGGGGGGAACGGGGAGACCCAGTACTTC	CASSQDVGGNGETQYF	TRBD2	NA	TRBV3-1	TRBJ2-5
TGTGCCAGCAGCCGATGGACTAGCGGGCGCACAGATACGCAGTATTTT	CASSRWTSGRTDTQYF	TRBD2	NA	TRBV7-6	TRBJ2-3
TGTGCCAGCAACTCCCTGGGGTTAGCGGATTTTTACAATGAGCAGTTCTTC	CASNSLGLADFYNEQFF	NA	NA	TRBV2	TRBJ2-1
TGTGCCAGCAGTGAAAACCACTACGAGCAGTACTTC	CASSENHYEQYF	NA	NA	TRBV2	TRBJ2-7
TGTGCCAGCAGACCCGGACTAGTCAATGAGCAGTTCTTC	CASRPGLVNEQFF	TRBD2	few	TRBV6-2/TRBV6-3	TRBJ2-1
TGCGCCAGCAGTCAACAGGGGGGTCGAGAGACCCAGTACTTC	CASSQQGGRETQYF	TRBD1	few	TRBV4-3	TRBJ2-5
TGTGCCAGCAGCTTAGGGGCCCACGAGCAGTACTTC	CASSLGAHEQYF	NA	NA	TRBV11-2	TRBJ2-7
TGTGCCAGCAGCGTAGCGACAGCCTCCTACGAGCAGTACTTC	CASSVATASYEQYF	NA	few	TRBV9	TRBJ2-7
TGTCCCAGCAGCTTAGATACCTACGAGCAGTACTTC	CPSSLDTYEQYF	NA	NA	TRBV7-2	TRBJ2-7
TGCAGTGCTCCCCGAGGGGACAACAATCAGCCCCAGCATTTT	CSAPRGDNNQPQHF	NA	few	TRBV20-1	TRBJ1-5
TGTGCCAGCAGCGACCGACAGTTTAAACAAGAGACCCAGTACTTC	CASSDRQFKQETQYF	NA	few	TRBV13	TRBJ2-5
TGTGCCAGCAGTCCCTATAGCGGGGGGGCGAGCAATGAGCAGTTCTTC	CASSPYSGGASNEQFF	TRBD2	NA	TRBV11-2	TRBJ2-1
TGTGCCAGCAGCTTGGGGGCAGAAGGCTACACCTTC	CASSLGAEGYTF	NA	NA	TRBV5-5	TRBJ1-2
TGTGCCAGCTCCCCGCGGACAGTAAATCAGCCCCAGCATTTT	CASSPRTVNQPQHF	NA	NA	TRBV2	TRBJ1-5
TGCAGTGCTAGAGATAGAACAGGGTCGGATTCACCCCTCCACTTT	CSARDRTGSDSPLHF	NA	NA	TRBV20-1	TRBJ1-6
TGTGCCAGCAGTCCCCGGGGTGGGTCTATCAATCAGCCCCAGCATTTT	CASSPRGGSINQPQHF	NA	NA	TRBV27	TRBJ1-5
TGCAGCGTTGGAAATGATTACAATGAGCAGTTCTTC	CSVGNDYNEQFF	NA	NA	TRBV29-1	TRBJ2-1
TGTGCCAGCAGCCTACCCCAGGGGAACGAGCAGTACTTC	CASSLPQGNEQYF	NA	NA	TRBV7-8	TRBJ2-7